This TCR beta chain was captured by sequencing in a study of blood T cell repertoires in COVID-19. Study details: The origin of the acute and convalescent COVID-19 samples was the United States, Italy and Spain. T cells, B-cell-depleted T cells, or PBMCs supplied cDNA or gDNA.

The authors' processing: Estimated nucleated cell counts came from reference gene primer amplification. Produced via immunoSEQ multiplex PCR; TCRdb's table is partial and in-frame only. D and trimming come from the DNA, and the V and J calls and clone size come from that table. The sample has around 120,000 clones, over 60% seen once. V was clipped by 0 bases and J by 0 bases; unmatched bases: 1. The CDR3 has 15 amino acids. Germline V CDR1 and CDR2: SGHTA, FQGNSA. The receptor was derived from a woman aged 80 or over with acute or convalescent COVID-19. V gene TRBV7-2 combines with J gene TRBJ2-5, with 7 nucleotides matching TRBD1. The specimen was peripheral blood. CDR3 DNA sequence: TGTGCCAGCAGCTTAGCGGGGACAGACCAAGAGACCCAGTACTTC. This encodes CASSLAGTDQETQYF.